The next 32 T cell receptor beta chains were all read from a single sample in a study of blood T cells in healthy people across ages. Next came a second PCR, run for about 7 to 12 cycles, which used a sample-barcoded 5' primer along with a J-beta primer mix. MiXCR was run by TCRdb on the 5' RACE reads, yielding one entry per CDR3 protein. The sample lists roughly 800,000 distinct CDR3 sequences, 55% to 70% seen once, with 20% to 25% in the top ten. Sequencing was carried out using blood. These receptors all stem from a man younger than 40 in good health.

This clonotype was detected only a few times. CDR3 amino acids: CSAHPRRRLPYEQYF. The DNA of the CDR3 is TGCAGTGCTCACCCCCGGAGGAGACTTCCCTACGAGCAGTACTTC. The V call is TRBV20-1, the J call TRBJ2-7; TRBD2 is a possible D gene (5 bases). The CDR3 length is 15 residues. V lost 5 bases and J 2 bases, leaving 19 bases between the germline ends. Looked up from germline, CDR1 is DFQATT and CDR2 is SNEGSKA (reference sequence).

The table lists this clonotype with a few counts. V usage is TRBV6-2 or TRBV6-3 and J usage is TRBJ2-3, with 9 positions matching TRBD2. The trim removed 6 bases at V and 6 bases at J, leaving 7 bases unmatched. This CDR3 has 14 residues. CDR1 is MNHEY and CDR2 is SVGEGT in the germline V gene. CDR3 nucleotides: TGTGCCAGCAGGCCACCTAGCGGGGCGGATACGCAGTATTTT. Translation gives CASRPPSGADTQYF.

There are a few counts of this clonotype. The gene calls are TRBV20-1 and TRBJ2-5; maybe TRBD1 (5 bases). The V gene's germline CDR1 is DFQATT and CDR2 SNEGSKA (reference sequence). The CDR3 loop spans 17 amino acids. V lost 3 bases, J lost 0 bases, and 20 bases lay in between. CDR3 sequence: CSASPGFGQRYQETQYF. CDR3 DNA sequence: TGCAGTGCTAGTCCGGGTTTCGGACAAAGGTACCAAGAGACCCAGTACTTC.

This clonotype was detected a few times. The chain employs TRBV7-2 and TRBJ1-5; D is unresolved. The V gene's germline CDR1 is SGHTA and CDR2 FQGNSA. V lost 1 base and J 0 bases, leaving 13 bases between the germline ends. The CDR3 has 17 residues. Here the CDR3 DNA reads TGTGCCAGCAGCTTAGGACCGCCGAGGGTTAGCAATCAGCCCCAGCATTTT. Its protein product is CASSLGPPRVSNQPQHF.

This rearrangement joins TRBV6-5 to TRBJ2-7; 7 positions match TRBD2. From germline, CDR1 is MNHEY and CDR2 SVGAGI. CDR3 length: 14 amino acids. Trimming cost V 6 bases and J 7 bases; bases outside gene matches: 12. The CDR3 DNA reads as TGTGCCAGCAGAGATGGACTAGTCTTGAATGAGCAGTACTTC. This gives the protein CASRDGLVLNEQYF.

The chain links TRBV20-1 to TRBJ1-4; TRBD1 matches at 9 bases. The CDR3 covers 14 residues. The J segment lost 8 bases and the V segment lost 6 bases, leaving 10 bases of the junction unmatched. CDR1 and CDR2 (germline): DFQATT, SNEGSKA (reference sequence). The CDR3 loop reads CSAGPGQGREKLFF. For the CDR3, the DNA is TGCAGTGCGGGTCCGGGACAGGGCAGGGAAAAACTGTTTTTT.

Worth noting for this clonotype: A read error may account for a junction end that differs from germline. V is TRBV5-5 and J is TRBJ2-3; D might be TRBD2 (6 bases). Germline V lookup: CDR1 SGHKS, CDR2 YYEKEE (reference sequence). The CDR3 loop spans 16 amino acids. In nucleotides, the CDR3 is TGTGCCAGCACCTTGGGGGGAGGCCGGAATGTAGATACGCAGTATTTT. Its translation: CASTLGGGRNVDTQYF.

The chain links TRBV20-1 to TRBJ2-1; the D is unclear. The CDR3 length is 14 residues. Germline V CDR1 and CDR2: DFQATT, SNEGSKA (reference sequence). Trimming removed 3 bases at V and 2 bases at J, with 11 bases between. The CDR3 protein is CSARAFLPYNEQFF. The CDR3 bases are TGCAGTGCTAGGGCATTCTTACCCTACAATGAGCAGTTCTTC.

The chain carries TRBV6-6 and TRBJ1-1; D gene uncertain. This CDR3 contains 11 residues. Germline CDR1 is MNHNY and CDR2 is SVGAGI (reference sequence). Trimming took off 7 bases at V and 3 bases at J, with 6 bases between the two ends. DNA of the CDR3: TGTGCCAGCAATCACGACACTGAAGCTTTCTTT. Residues: CASNHDTEAFF.

The chain recombines TRBV20-1 with TRBJ2-7; TRBD2 agrees at 13 bases. Germline trimming cut 5 bases from V and 3 bases from J; bases unmatched to any gene: 7. Germline CDR1 reads DFQATT; CDR2 reads SNEGSKA (reference sequence). This CDR3 spans 15 amino acids. The CDR3 is CSAERGLAGFYEQYF. The CDR3 coding sequence is TGCAGTGCTGAAAGGGGACTAGCGGGATTCTACGAGCAGTACTTC.

The chain is built from TRBV6-2 or TRBV6-3 and TRBJ2-3, with D unclear. Germline assignment: CDR1 MNHEY and CDR2 SVGEGT. With 6 bases removed from V and 6 bases from J, the gap between germline ends came to 13 bases. The CDR3 has 13 amino acids. This CDR3 is CASSQLKVDTQYF. For the CDR3, the DNA is TGTGCCAGCAGCCAACTAAAGGTGGATACGCAGTATTTT.

V and J are TRBV10-3 and TRBJ2-1; 13 bases map to TRBD2. Trimming removed 3 bases from V and 8 bases from J; junction bases left unmatched: 7. The length of the CDR3 is 16 residues. Germline V gene data show CDR1 as ENHRY and CDR2 as SYGVKD. In nucleotides, the CDR3 is TGTGCCATCAGTGACCCTACTAGCGGGGGGGCCCATGAGCAGTTCTTC. The encoded protein is CAISDPTSGGAHEQFF.

The rearrangement joins TRBV12-3 or TRBV12-4 to TRBJ1-2; a possible D gene is TRBD1 (5 bases). There are 12 residues in the CDR3. The ends were cut back, 6 bases at V and 7 bases at J, with 12 bases in the middle. The CDR3 region has the DNA TGTGCCAGCAGGCGAACAGGATCTGGCTACACCTTC. Amino acids: CASRRTGSGYTF.

This clonotype turned up a few times. The chain combines TRBV7-6 with TRBJ2-7; D gene uncertain. Per germline, CDR1 SGHVS and CDR2 FNYEAQ. The CDR3 runs to 14 residues. The V end lost 3 bases, the J end lost 5 bases, and 14 bases lay between the germline ends. The DNA for the CDR3 is TGTGCCAGCAGCTTCGGGTCAGGTCCGAACGAGCAGTACTTC. Its protein product is CASSFGSGPNEQYF.

A few counts support this clonotype. This chain uses TRBV7-2 with TRBJ2-3, with D possibly TRBD2 on 6 matching bases. Looked up from germline, CDR1 is SGHTA and CDR2 is FQGNSA. V was clipped by 5 bases and J by 2 bases, with 20 bases between them. The CDR3 consists of 17 residues. The CDR3 nucleotides read TGTGCCAGCAGCCTTAATGGCGGGACTGGGGCCACAGATACGCAGTATTTT. Amino acids: CASSLNGGTGATDTQYF.

In DNA, the CDR3 is TGTGCCAGCAGCTCACAGGGGGCGCCCCCCTACGAGCAGTACTTC. As protein: CASSSQGAPPYEQYF. The rearrangement links TRBV13 to TRBJ2-7; TRBD1 matches 9 bases. The CDR3 is 15 residues long. Germline lookup yields CDR1 PRHDT and CDR2 FYEKMQ (reference sequence). After removal of 4 bases from V and 2 bases from J, the junction contained 6 bases not matched to a gene.

The table lists this clonotype with many counts. This chain connects TRBV7-2 to TRBJ2-1, with D unresolved. V was cut by 4 bases and J by 0 bases, with 10 bases left in between. The CDR3 consists of 15 residues. Germline V gene lookup returns CDR1 SGHTA and CDR2 FQGNSA. The chain's CDR3 is CASSSLGVSYNEQFF. The CDR3 DNA reads as TGTGCCAGCAGCTCCCTGGGCGTCTCCTACAATGAGCAGTTCTTC.

The rearrangement links TRBV2 to TRBJ2-5; 10 bases are a match to TRBD1. The CDR3 has 13 amino acids. Trimming removed 10 bases from V and 11 bases from J; junction bases left unmatched: 13. Per the germline V gene, CDR1 is SNHLY and CDR2 is FYNNEI. The CDR3 DNA reads TGTGCCACCGGGACAGGGGCCTGGAGTGAGCAGTACTTC. Its translation: CATGTGAWSEQYF.

The chain combines TRBV30 with TRBJ1-4, with D unresolved. Germline V gives CDR1 GTSNPN, CDR2 SVGIG (reference sequence). This CDR3 spans 14 amino acids. V was cut by 4 bases and J by 7 bases, with 16 bases left in between. The CDR3 protein is CAWNPGPDGEKLFF. DNA of the CDR3: TGTGCCTGGAATCCCGGGCCGGACGGTGAAAAACTGTTTTTT.

The chain is built from TRBV20-1 and TRBJ2-7; the match to TRBD1 covers 8 bases. The CDR3 consists of 14 residues. Germline V gives CDR1 DFQATT, CDR2 SNEGSKA (reference sequence). J was trimmed by 2 bases and V by 2 bases; bases with no gene match: 5. As DNA, the CDR3 is TGCAGTGCTAGACCTGGACAGGGTACCTACGAGCAGTACTTC. It is translated as CSARPGQGTYEQYF.

V and J are TRBV21-1 and TRBJ2-7. TRBV21-1 is marked as a pseudogene. This CDR3 is 12 amino acids long. CDR3: CASSPRFNEQYF. In DNA form, the CDR3 reads TGTGCCAGCAGCCCTAGATTCAACGAGCAGTACTTC.

DNA of the CDR3: TGTGCCAGCAGCTTAGGGGTAGTAGAGCAGTTCTTC. Its protein product is CASSLGVVEQFF. The V gene is TRBV7-2, the J gene TRBJ2-1; D is undetermined. The V gene lost 1 base and the J gene lost 10 bases, with 8 bases spanning the gap. The CDR3 runs to 12 residues. CDR1 and CDR2 from the germline V gene are SGHTA and FQGNSA.

The rearrangement joins TRBV5-1 to TRBJ2-3; tentatively, D is TRBD1 or TRBD2 (5 bases each). The germline CDR1 and CDR2 sequences are SGHRS and YFSETQ. The length of the CDR3 is 17 residues. V dropped 1 base and J dropped 7 bases, with 22 bases sitting between them. In DNA form, the CDR3 reads TGCGCCAGCAGCTTGTTCATCAGCCAGGGAGCCACCTATACGCAGTATTTT. Amino acid sequence: CASSLFISQGATYTQYF.

The chain joins TRBV28 to TRBJ2-3; TRBD1 agrees at 8 bases. The CDR3 sequence is 15 residues long. Looked up from germline, CDR1 is MDHEN and CDR2 is SYDVKM. J lost 6 bases, V lost 3 bases, and 8 bases had no gene match. This CDR3 reads CASSFRGQGADTQYF. CDR3 coding DNA: TGTGCCAGCAGTTTCCGAGGCCAGGGGGCGGATACGCAGTATTTT.

This clonotype has a single count. V usage is TRBV20-1 and J usage is TRBJ2-7; perhaps TRBD2 as D (6 bases). The CDR3 spans 14 residues. V was cut by 3 bases and J by 6 bases, with 18 bases left in between. Germline V CDR1 and CDR2: DFQATT, SNEGSKA (reference sequence). This CDR3 is CSASSGDWDREQYF. The CDR3 nucleotides are TGCAGTGCTAGCTCCGGGGACTGGGATCGCGAGCAGTACTTC.

This clonotype was found once. The V and J genes are TRBV20-1 and TRBJ1-2, with D perhaps matching TRBD1 (5 bases). The CDR3 has 14 residues. Trimming removed 0 bases from V and 5 bases from J, with 13 bases in between. Germline V gene data show CDR1 as DFQATT and CDR2 as SNEGSKA (reference sequence). This CDR3 reads CSAREGTHSYGYTF. CDR3 coding DNA: TGCAGTGCTAGAGAAGGGACCCACTCGTATGGCTACACCTTC.

The rearrangement uses TRBV6-4 and TRBJ2-3; the D call may be TRBD1 or TRBD2 (5 bases each). Germline values: CDR1 MRHNA, CDR2 SNTAGT. CDR3 length: 13 amino acids. V lost 1 base and J 8 bases, leaving 10 bases between the germline ends. CDR3 residues: CASSDLVGGTQYF. As DNA, the CDR3 is TGTGCCAGCAGTGACTTGGTTGGGGGTACGCAGTATTTT.

The chain is built from TRBV20-1 and TRBJ1-4; tentatively, D is TRBD1 (5 bases). The CDR3 runs 14 residues. Per germline, CDR1 DFQATT and CDR2 SNEGSKA (reference sequence). The ends were cut back, 3 bases at V and 8 bases at J, with 16 bases in the middle. The CDR3 protein is CSARGDLRREKLFF. CDR3 sequence (DNA): TGCAGTGCTAGGGGGGACCTCAGAAGAGAAAAACTGTTTTTT.

V gene TRBV9 combines with J gene TRBJ1-2, with TRBD1 as a possible D gene (5 bases). Germline V gene lookup returns CDR1 SGDLS and CDR2 YYNGEE. V was cut by 4 bases and J by 2 bases, with 15 bases left in between. CDR3 length: 15 amino acids. CDR3 region: CASSPGDSHNYGYTF. DNA for the CDR3: TGTGCCAGCAGCCCTGGCGACAGCCACAACTATGGCTACACCTTC.

The V gene is TRBV7-2, the J gene TRBJ1-2; the match to TRBD1 covers 9 bases. The CDR3 is 17 amino acids. Germline V gene data show CDR1 as SGHTA and CDR2 as FQGNSA. V lost 8 bases to trimming and J lost 7 bases; unmatched junction nucleotides: 20. The CDR3 region is CASHRGGQGRLFSGYTF. The CDR3 DNA is TGTGCCAGCCATAGGGGCGGACAGGGGAGGTTGTTTAGTGGCTACACCTTC.

This clonotype was counted between two and nine times. In DNA, the CDR3 is TGTGCCATCAGTGACCAGGGGGGCCACAATGAGCAGTTCTTC. Translated: CAISDQGGHNEQFF. The V and J genes are TRBV10-3 and TRBJ2-1; weak D call: TRBD1 (7 bases). The CDR3 is 14 residues long. V was pared by 3 bases and J by 5 bases, with 11 bases between. Germline V gives CDR1 ENHRY, CDR2 SYGVKD.

There are a few counts of this clonotype. The chain uses TRBV20-1 and TRBJ2-7; 8 nucleotides line up with TRBD2. V trimming: 3 bases; J trimming: 3 bases; junction bases outside the gene matches: 7. The CDR3 covers 14 residues. The germline V gene encodes CDR1 DFQATT and CDR2 SNEGSKA (reference sequence). CDR3 coding DNA: TGCAGTGCTAGGGTACTGCGGGAGGTCTACGAGCAGTACTTC. This translates into CSARVLREVYEQYF.